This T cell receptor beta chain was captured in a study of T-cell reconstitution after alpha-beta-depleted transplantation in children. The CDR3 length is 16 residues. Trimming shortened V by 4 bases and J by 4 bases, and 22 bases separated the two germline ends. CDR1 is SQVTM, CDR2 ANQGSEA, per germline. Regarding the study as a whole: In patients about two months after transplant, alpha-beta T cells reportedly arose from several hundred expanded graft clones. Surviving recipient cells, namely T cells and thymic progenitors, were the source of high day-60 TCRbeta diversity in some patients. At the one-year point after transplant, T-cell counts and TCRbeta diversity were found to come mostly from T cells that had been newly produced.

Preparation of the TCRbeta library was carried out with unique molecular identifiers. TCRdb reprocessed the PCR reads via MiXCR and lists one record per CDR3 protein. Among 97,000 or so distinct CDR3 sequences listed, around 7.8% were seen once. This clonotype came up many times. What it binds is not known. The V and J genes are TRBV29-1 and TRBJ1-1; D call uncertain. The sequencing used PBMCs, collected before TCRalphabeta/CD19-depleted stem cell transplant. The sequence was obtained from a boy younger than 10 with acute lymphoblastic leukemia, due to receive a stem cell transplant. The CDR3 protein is CSVVDARAFRGTEAFF. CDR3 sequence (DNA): TGCAGCGTTGTAGACGCTAGGGCTTTTCGGGGCACTGAAGCTTTCTTT.